These 22 T cell receptor beta chains were sequenced from one sample in a study of control samples from healthy donors and cancer patients. The assay was immunoSEQ multiplex PCR, and TCRdb's table has in-frame clones only and misses some. The sample holds some 120,000 clones; approximately 90% are singletons and the top ten take approximately 9%. Sequencing was carried out using blood. Receptors were obtained from a man aged 18 to 30 in good health.

This chain uses TRBV11-2 with TRBJ2-3; TRBD2 matches at 8 bases. The CDR3 is made up of 15 amino acids. CDR1 is SGHAT, CDR2 FQNNGV, per germline. V lost 3 bases to trimming and J lost 3 bases; unmatched junction nucleotides: 5. Here the CDR3 reads CASSFRGGLTDTQYF. The CDR3 DNA reads as TGTGCCAGCAGCTTTCGGGGGGGGCTTACAGATACGCAGTATTTT. The whole variable domain, remainder taken from reference TRBV11-2 and TRBJ2-3, is EAGVAQSPRYKIIEKRQSVAFWCNPISGHATLYWYQQILGQGPKLLIQFQNNGVVDDSQLPKDRFSAERLKGVDSTLKIQPAKLEDSAVYLCASSFRGGLTDTQYFGPGTRLTVL.

The chain combines TRBV20-1 with TRBJ1-1; possibly TRBD1 for D (5 bases). This CDR3 has 11 amino acids. V was pared by 7 bases and J by 5 bases, with 11 bases between. Germline V gene data show CDR1 as DFQATT and CDR2 as SNEGSKA (reference sequence). The CDR3 is CSGVGGTEAFF. The DNA for the CDR3 is TGCAGTGGCGTGGGGGGGACTGAAGCTTTCTTT.

The chain couples TRBV5-1 to TRBJ1-3; D call uncertain. The germline V gene has CDR1 SGHRS and CDR2 YFSETQ. This CDR3 region has 14 residues. V gave up 3 bases and J gave up 1 base, with 8 bases separating them. The CDR3 reads CASSSGVSGNTIYF. Here the CDR3 DNA reads TGCGCCAGCAGCTCCGGGGTGTCTGGAAACACCATATATTTT.

The J gene is TRBJ2-5, the V gene TRBV7-9; 7 bases align to TRBD2. The CDR3 spans 15 residues. V was clipped by 1 base and J by 5 bases; unmatched bases: 7. Germline V lookup: CDR1 SEHNR, CDR2 FQNEAQ (reference sequence). The chain's CDR3 is CASSLGLARWETQYF. CDR3 nucleotides: TGTGCCAGCAGCTTAGGACTAGCTAGGTGGGAGACCCAGTACTTC.

The rearrangement uses TRBV4-1 and TRBJ1-2; no firm D call. The germline V and J ends were trimmed by 2 bases and 4 bases, with 11 bases remaining between them. CDR3 length: 14 amino acids. Germline V gene sequence: CDR1 MGHRA, CDR2 YSYEKL. CDR3 in amino acids: CASSQTALSYGYTF. In DNA form, the CDR3 reads TGCGCCAGCAGCCAAACCGCACTCAGCTATGGCTACACCTTC.

V is TRBV15 and J is TRBJ2-7; no firm D call. In germline, CDR1 is LNHNV, CDR2 YYDKDF (reference sequence). The CDR3 contains 14 residues. The V gene lost 0 bases and the J gene lost 0 bases, with 6 bases spanning the gap. The CDR3 coding sequence is TGTGCCACCAGCAGAGATCGTGCCTCCTACGAGCAGTACTTC. Encoded protein: CATSRDRASYEQYF.

V and J are TRBV19 and TRBJ1-6, with a tentative D call TRBD1 (5 bases). CDR1 and CDR2 from the germline V gene are LNHDA and SQIVND (reference sequence). The ends were cut back, 5 bases at V and 2 bases at J, with 13 bases in the middle. The CDR3 has 16 residues. Written as DNA, the CDR3 is TGTGCCAGTAGTCCGGGGCGGAGGACCTATAATTCACCCCTCCACTTT. This codes for CASSPGRRTYNSPLHF.

V is TRBV6-5 and J is TRBJ1-1, with a tentative D call TRBD1 (5 bases). The CDR3 covers 13 residues. Germline CDR1 is MNHEY and CDR2 is SVGAGI. With 6 bases removed from V and 3 bases from J, the gap between germline ends came to 11 bases. This chain's CDR3 is CASRPGRDTEAFF. CDR3 nucleotide sequence: TGTGCCAGCAGGCCCGGCAGGGACACTGAAGCTTTCTTT.

In this sample, this clone turned up many times. This chain uses TRBV27 with TRBJ2-1, with D possibly being TRBD2 (5 bases). The CDR3 extends over 13 amino acids. Germline V lookup: CDR1 MNHEY, CDR2 SMNVEV (reference sequence). Trimming left V 5 bases short and J 4 bases short, with 9 bases between. Here the CDR3 reads CASSPLAYNEQFF. The CDR3 DNA sequence: TGTGCCAGCAGTCCCTTAGCGTACAATGAGCAGTTCTTC.

The CDR3 nucleotides are TGCGCCAGCAGCCAAGTCGTAGTAGGGAGCTCCTACAATGAGCAGTTCTTC. It codes for CASSQVVVGSSYNEQFF. The V call is TRBV4-1, the J call TRBJ2-1, with D perhaps TRBD2 (5 bases). This CDR3 is 17 amino acids long. The V and J ends lost 1 base and 0 bases respectively, with 13 bases between them. Germline CDR1 MGHRA, CDR2 YSYEKL.

A word on this clone: Other DNA sequences in this sample translate to the same CDR3. The chain carries TRBV7-9 and TRBJ2-1, with 8 bases that match TRBD2. Germline V gene sequence: CDR1 SEHNR, CDR2 FQNEAQ (reference sequence). With V trimmed by 2 bases and J by 0 bases, 3 bases remained unmatched. This CDR3 region has 16 residues. CDR3 nucleotides: TGTGCCAGCAGCTTATCTCTAGCGGGCTCCTACAATGAGCAGTTCTTC. It translates to CASSLSLAGSYNEQFF. Based on the CDR3 plus reference TRBV7-9 and TRBJ2-1, the full variable domain is DTGVSQNPRHKITKRGQNVTFRCDPISEHNRLYWYRQTLGQGPEFLTYFQNEAQLEKSRLLSDRFSAERPKGSFSTLEIQRTEQGDSAMYLCASSLSLAGSYNEQFFGPGTRLTVL.

The chain recombines TRBV19 with TRBJ1-2, with 7 bases lining up with TRBD1. Germline V gene sequence: CDR1 LNHDA, CDR2 SQIVND (reference sequence). This CDR3 contains 14 residues. With V trimmed by 6 bases and J by 8 bases, 12 bases remained unmatched. CDR3 bases: TGTGCCAGTAGCCTTACAGGGGTTCGTGGGGGCTACACCTTC. This codes for CASSLTGVRGGYTF.

The chain couples TRBV3-1 (or the pseudogene TRBV3-2) to TRBJ1-5; 10 bases are shared with TRBD1. Germline assignment: CDR1 LGHDT and CDR2 YNNKEL (reference sequence). The J segment lost 4 bases and the V segment lost 1 base, leaving 4 bases of the junction unmatched. The CDR3 consists of 16 residues. The CDR3 loop is CASSQGTGGRNQPQHF. In DNA form, the CDR3 reads TGTGCCAGCAGCCAAGGGACAGGGGGGAGAAATCAGCCCCAGCATTTT.

This chain uses TRBV6-4 with TRBJ2-2; D not certain. The CDR3 runs 16 residues. V was clipped by 2 bases and J by 2 bases, with 12 bases between them. CDR1 and CDR2 from the germline V gene are MRHNA and SNTAGT. The CDR3 nucleotides are TGTGCCAGCAGTGACGACGAAGGTACAAACACCGGGGAGCTGTTTTTT. Amino acid sequence: CASSDDEGTNTGELFF.

This clone was counted once. The J gene is TRBJ2-7, the V gene TRBV6-1; D possibly corresponds to TRBD1 (6 bases). The germline V gene has CDR1 MNHNS and CDR2 SASEGT. V lost 4 bases and J lost 0, with 16 bases in between. The CDR3 loop spans 16 amino acids. This chain's CDR3 is CASSARTAKNSYEQYF. As DNA, the CDR3 is TGTGCCAGCAGTGCCCGGACAGCCAAGAACTCCTACGAGCAGTACTTC.

The V call is TRBV2, the J call TRBJ2-1, with D perhaps being TRBD1 or TRBD2 (5 bases each). This CDR3 region has 15 residues. Germline lookup yields CDR1 SNHLY and CDR2 FYNNEI. V was pared by 11 bases and J by 0 bases, with 17 bases between. This CDR3 reads CAGGWERSSYNEQFF. The CDR3 DNA sequence: TGTGCCGGGGGATGGGAGCGGAGCTCCTACAATGAGCAGTTCTTC.

The chain links TRBV5-6 to TRBJ2-7, with TRBD1 identical over 7 bases. Germline V gene data show CDR1 as SGHDT and CDR2 as YYEEEE. With 5 bases clipped from V and 6 bases from J, the junction kept 11 bases outside the gene matches. This CDR3 has 14 residues. CDR3 DNA sequence: TGTGCCAGCAGACCAACAGGGGTGGGGTCCGAGCAGTACTTC. Amino acid sequence: CASRPTGVGSEQYF. The whole variable domain, filled in from reference TRBV5-6 and TRBJ2-7, reads DAGVTQSPTHLIKTRGQQVTLRCSPKSGHDTVSWYQQALGQGPQFIFQYYEEEERQRGNFPDRFSGHQFPNYSSELNVNALLLGDSALYLCASRPTGVGSEQYFGPGTRLTVT.

The gene calls are TRBV5-1 and TRBJ1-2; 7 bases are a match to TRBD1. The germline V gene has CDR1 SGHRS and CDR2 YFSETQ. The CDR3 is made up of 14 amino acids. V gave up 4 bases and J gave up 4 bases; unmatched junction bases: 7. The CDR3 loop reads CASSNRTGSYGYTF. CDR3 in DNA: TGCGCCAGCAGCAACAGGACAGGTTCCTATGGCTACACCTTC. Full variable domain (rest looked up from reference TRBV5-1 and TRBJ1-2): KAGVTQTPRYLIKTRGQQVTLSCSPISGHRSVSWYQQTPGQGLQFLFEYFSETQRNKGNFPGRFSGRQFSNSRSEMNVSTLELGDSALYLCASSNRTGSYGYTFGSGTRLTVV.

This chain joins TRBV5-1 and TRBJ2-3; 8 nucleotides match TRBD1. Trimming took 2 bases from V and 4 from J; bases not matched to a gene: 3. The germline gives CDR1 SGHRS, CDR2 YFSETQ. CDR3 length: 14 residues. The CDR3 DNA reads TGCGCCAGCAGCTTCGGACAGGGCCCAGATACGCAGTATTTT. It translates to CASSFGQGPDTQYF. Full variable domain (outside the CDR3, taken from reference TRBV5-1 and TRBJ2-3): KAGVTQTPRYLIKTRGQQVTLSCSPISGHRSVSWYQQTPGQGLQFLFEYFSETQRNKGNFPGRFSGRQFSNSRSEMNVSTLELGDSALYLCASSFGQGPDTQYFGPGTRLTVL.

The chain employs TRBV12-3 or TRBV12-4 and TRBJ2-7, with 7 bases fitting TRBD1. V was pared by 5 bases and J by 3 bases, with 1 base of the junction left unmatched. This CDR3 comprises 12 residues. The chain's CDR3 is CASSTGVYEQYF. The CDR3 DNA is TGTGCCAGCAGTACAGGGGTCTACGAGCAGTACTTC.

The CDR3 sequence is CASSPREGGFAGTQYF. The CDR3 DNA follows: TGTGCCAGCTCACCACGAGAAGGGGGGTTCGCAGGGACGCAGTATTTT. The V gene is TRBV18, the J gene TRBJ2-3; D is perhaps TRBD1 or TRBD2 (6 bases each). Looked up from germline, CDR1 is KGHSH and CDR2 is LQKENI. The CDR3 contains 16 residues. Trimming shortened V by 1 base and J by 9 bases, and 20 bases separated the two germline ends. Full variable domain (outside the CDR3, taken from reference TRBV18 and TRBJ2-3): NAGVMQNPRHLVRRRGQEARLRCSPMKGHSHVYWYRQLPEEGLKFMVYLQKENIIDESGMPKERFSAEFPKEGPSILRIQQVVRGDSAAYFCASSPREGGFAGTQYFGPGTRLTVL.

This clone was counted only a few times. The chain links TRBV19 to TRBJ1-6; D remains unclear. V was shortened by 3 bases and J by 7 bases, with 7 bases between the two germline ends. The CDR3 is made up of 13 amino acids. Germline lookup yields CDR1 LNHDA and CDR2 SQIVND (reference sequence). The CDR3 reads CASSITSNSPLHF. CDR3 bases: TGTGCCAGTAGTATTACCTCGAATTCACCCCTCCACTTT.